These T cell receptor beta chains were read from a single sample in a study of cytomegalovirus exposure and HLA in healthy donors. This table comes from immunoSEQ multiplex PCR, and its TCRdb copy is limited to in-frame clones, with some not included. The sample holds 150,000 to 200,000 clones, approximately 86% seen once. Sequencing input: PBMCs. The receptors were gathered from a man between 18 and 35 years old in good health and CMV-seropositive. Both conserved end residues are part of each CDR3. Fields, in order: J gene, V gene, D gene, clone size, CDR3 protein, CDR3 DNA. A D gene is named only where the DNA matches it firmly. The size entry is marked missing in some rows and otherwise reads once, few, many or a size class.

j_call: TRBJ2-1; v_call: TRBV15; d_call: TRBD2; clone_size: -; cdr3_aa: CATAGVRGSYNEQFF; cdr3_nt: TGTGCCACCGCGGGGGTTAGGGGCTCCTACAATGAGCAGTTCTTC
j_call: TRBJ1-2; v_call: TRBV12-5; d_call: -; clone_size: -; cdr3_aa: CASGLRGFYGYTF; cdr3_nt: TGTGCTAGTGGCTTACGAGGGTTCTATGGCTACACCTTC
j_call: TRBJ1-1; v_call: TRBV19; d_call: -; clone_size: -; cdr3_aa: CASSMSGPNTEAFF; cdr3_nt: TGTGCCAGTAGTATGAGCGGCCCGAACACTGAAGCTTTCTTT
j_call: TRBJ1-3; v_call: TRBV5-6; d_call: -; clone_size: -; cdr3_aa: CASSLPGENTIYF; cdr3_nt: TGTGCCAGCAGCTTGCCAGGCGAAAACACCATATATTTT
j_call: TRBJ1-2; v_call: TRBV7-2; d_call: TRBD1; clone_size: -; cdr3_aa: CASSLFRDSRYGYTF; cdr3_nt: TGTGCCAGCAGCCTTTTCCGGGACAGTAGGTATGGCTACACCTTC
j_call: TRBJ1-2; v_call: TRBV7-2; d_call: -; clone_size: -; cdr3_aa: CASSFGGGNYGYTF; cdr3_nt: TGTGCCAGCAGCTTTGGGGGAGGTAACTATGGCTACACCTTC
j_call: TRBJ1-2; v_call: TRBV27; d_call: TRBD1; clone_size: -; cdr3_aa: CASSLGTGAGGYTF; cdr3_nt: TGTGCCAGCAGTCTAGGGACAGGGGCGGGTGGCTACACCTTC
j_call: TRBJ1-3; v_call: TRBV6-1; d_call: -; clone_size: -; cdr3_aa: CASRAGYDQNTIYF; cdr3_nt: TGTGCCAGCAGGGCAGGGTACGACCAAAACACCATATATTTT
j_call: TRBJ2-2; v_call: TRBV28; d_call: -; clone_size: -; cdr3_aa: CASSFETRHGDTGELFF; cdr3_nt: TGTGCCAGCAGTTTCGAGACACGACACGGGGACACCGGGGAGCTGTTTTTT
j_call: TRBJ2-1; v_call: TRBV27; d_call: TRBD1; clone_size: once; cdr3_aa: CASSQPRTGFNEQFF; cdr3_nt: TGTGCCAGCAGCCAACCACGGACAGGGTTCAATGAGCAGTTCTTC
j_call: TRBJ2-1; v_call: TRBV9; d_call: TRBD2; clone_size: -; cdr3_aa: CASSVGVAGPYNEQFF; cdr3_nt: TGTGCCAGCAGCGTAGGTGTAGCGGGGCCTTACAATGAGCAGTTCTTC
j_call: TRBJ2-7; v_call: TRBV9; d_call: TRBD2; clone_size: -; cdr3_aa: CASSSGGGSYEQYF; cdr3_nt: TGTGCCAGTAGTAGCGGGGGGGGATCCTACGAGCAGTACTTC
j_call: TRBJ1-3; v_call: TRBV7-9; d_call: TRBD1; clone_size: -; cdr3_aa: CASSIWTGDSGNTIYF; cdr3_nt: TGTGCCAGCAGCATATGGACAGGGGACTCTGGAAACACCATATATTTT
j_call: TRBJ1-2; v_call: TRBV6-6; d_call: -; clone_size: -; cdr3_aa: CASRTLRGIYGYTF; cdr3_nt: TGTGCCAGCAGGACACTCAGGGGCATCTATGGCTACACCTTC
j_call: TRBJ2-1; v_call: TRBV4-1; d_call: -; clone_size: -; cdr3_aa: CASSSRSMGQYNEQFF; cdr3_nt: TGCGCCAGCAGTTCAAGATCGATGGGACAATACAATGAGCAGTTCTTC
j_call: TRBJ1-5; v_call: TRBV6-1; d_call: TRBD1; clone_size: -; cdr3_aa: CASSERGTGGSQPQHF; cdr3_nt: TGTGCCAGCAGTGAAAGGGGGACAGGGGGGAGTCAGCCCCAGCATTTT
j_call: TRBJ1-2; v_call: TRBV18; d_call: -; clone_size: once; cdr3_aa: CASSSSSDGYTF; cdr3_nt: TGTGCCAGCTCATCCTCCTCGGATGGCTACACCTTC
j_call: TRBJ2-1; v_call: TRBV6-1; d_call: TRBD1; clone_size: -; cdr3_aa: CASRTGGPNNEQFF; cdr3_nt: TGTGCCAGCAGGACAGGGGGACCTAACAATGAGCAGTTCTTC
j_call: TRBJ2-3; v_call: TRBV7-3; d_call: TRBD2; clone_size: -; cdr3_aa: CASSLPGLGTDTQYF; cdr3_nt: TGTGCCAGCAGCCTGCCGGGACTAGGGACAGATACGCAGTATTTT
j_call: TRBJ2-1; v_call: TRBV4-2; d_call: TRBD2; clone_size: -; cdr3_aa: CASSQGVLSGGYNEQFF; cdr3_nt: TGTGCCAGCAGCCAAGGGGTACTTAGCGGGGGTTACAATGAGCAGTTCTTC
j_call: TRBJ2-5; v_call: TRBV11-3; d_call: TRBD2; clone_size: once; cdr3_aa: CASSLTGGQETQYF; cdr3_nt: TGTGCCAGCAGCTTGACGGGGGGCCAAGAGACCCAGTACTTC
j_call: TRBJ1-1; v_call: TRBV9; d_call: TRBD1; clone_size: -; cdr3_aa: CASSLKSDPTGTGYTEAFF; cdr3_nt: TGTGCCAGCAGCCTCAAATCGGACCCCACGGGGACAGGGTACACTGAAGCTTTCTTT
j_call: TRBJ2-1; v_call: TRBV5-7; d_call: -; clone_size: -; cdr3_aa: CASSPGQGSSSYNEQFF; cdr3_nt: TGTGCCAGCAGCCCCGGTCAGGGATCGAGCTCCTACAATGAGCAGTTCTTC
j_call: TRBJ2-1; v_call: TRBV28; d_call: -; clone_size: -; cdr3_aa: CASSPGFEQFF; cdr3_nt: TGTGCCAGCAGCCCAGGGTTCGAGCAGTTCTTC
j_call: TRBJ1-5; v_call: TRBV10-2; d_call: -; clone_size: -; cdr3_aa: CASSRGGPNSNQPQHF; cdr3_nt: TGCGCCAGCAGCAGAGGGGGACCTAATAGCAATCAGCCCCAGCATTTT
j_call: TRBJ2-7; v_call: TRBV2; d_call: -; clone_size: -; cdr3_aa: CASVTGIQGEQYF; cdr3_nt: TGTGCCAGCGTCACAGGGATCCAAGGCGAGCAGTACTTC
j_call: TRBJ2-1; v_call: TRBV27; d_call: TRBD2; clone_size: -; cdr3_aa: CASSFSGTSKNEQFF; cdr3_nt: TGTGCCAGCAGTTTTTCCGGGACTAGCAAAAATGAGCAGTTCTTC
j_call: TRBJ2-1; v_call: TRBV5-1; d_call: -; clone_size: -; cdr3_aa: CASRADSSYNEQFF; cdr3_nt: TGCGCCAGCAGAGCGGATAGCTCCTACAATGAGCAGTTCTTC
j_call: TRBJ1-1; v_call: TRBV28; d_call: -; clone_size: -; cdr3_aa: CASSRGGRTAFF; cdr3_nt: TGTGCCAGCAGTCGGGGGGGGCGGACTGCTTTCTTT
j_call: TRBJ2-1; v_call: TRBV6-6; d_call: TRBD1; clone_size: -; cdr3_aa: CASSYTGGFYNEQFF; cdr3_nt: TGTGCCAGCAGTTACACAGGGGGCTTCTACAATGAGCAGTTCTTC
j_call: TRBJ2-5; v_call: TRBV7-6; d_call: TRBD2; clone_size: -; cdr3_aa: CASSFPGLEETQYF; cdr3_nt: TGTGCCAGCAGCTTCCCGGGACTAGAAGAGACCCAGTACTTC
j_call: TRBJ2-7; v_call: TRBV13; d_call: TRBD1; clone_size: -; cdr3_aa: CASSPRGLVGGSYEQYF; cdr3_nt: TGTGCCAGCAGCCCAAGGGGGCTAGTTGGGGGCTCCTACGAGCAGTACTTC
j_call: TRBJ2-2; v_call: TRBV27; d_call: -; clone_size: -; cdr3_aa: CASRLQGSGELFF; cdr3_nt: TGTGCCAGCCGCCTTCAGGGTTCCGGGGAGCTGTTTTTT
j_call: TRBJ1-2; v_call: TRBV29-1; d_call: -; clone_size: -; cdr3_aa: CSVDPRELVYGYTF; cdr3_nt: TGCAGCGTTGATCCCAGGGAATTAGTCTATGGCTACACCTTC
j_call: TRBJ1-2; v_call: TRBV4-2; d_call: -; clone_size: -; cdr3_aa: CASSQEEGMAYGYTF; cdr3_nt: TGTGCCAGCAGCCAAGAGGAGGGGATGGCTTACGGCTACACCTTC
j_call: TRBJ2-5; v_call: TRBV20-1; d_call: -; clone_size: once; cdr3_aa: CSPLARETQYF; cdr3_nt: TGCAGTCCGCTGGCCCGAGAGACCCAGTACTTC
j_call: TRBJ1-1; v_call: TRBV7-2; d_call: -; clone_size: -; cdr3_aa: CASSLGGRVNTEAFF; cdr3_nt: TGTGCCAGCAGCTTAGGGGGCAGAGTGAACACTGAAGCTTTCTTT
j_call: TRBJ1-3; v_call: TRBV13; d_call: TRBD1; clone_size: -; cdr3_aa: CASRLTGDGNTIYF; cdr3_nt: TGTGCCAGCAGACTTACAGGGGATGGAAACACCATATATTTT
j_call: TRBJ1-1; v_call: TRBV18; d_call: -; clone_size: -; cdr3_aa: CASSLLQGNTEAFF; cdr3_nt: TGTGCCAGCTCACTTCTACAGGGGAACACTGAAGCTTTCTTT
j_call: TRBJ2-5; v_call: TRBV30; d_call: -; clone_size: -; cdr3_aa: CAATREARKTQYF; cdr3_nt: TGTGCCGCCACCCGCGAGGCGAGAAAGACCCAGTACTTC
j_call: TRBJ1-2; v_call: TRBV2; d_call: TRBD1; clone_size: few; cdr3_aa: CASSYTGDTNYGYTF; cdr3_nt: TGTGCCAGCAGTTACACAGGGGATACTAACTATGGCTACACCTTC
j_call: TRBJ2-5; v_call: TRBV9; d_call: TRBD2; clone_size: -; cdr3_aa: CASSAATSGQETQYF; cdr3_nt: TGTGCCAGCAGCGCAGCGACTAGCGGACAAGAGACCCAGTACTTC
j_call: TRBJ2-1; v_call: TRBV28; d_call: -; clone_size: -; cdr3_aa: CASSSRDSINEQFF; cdr3_nt: TGTGCCAGCAGTTCCCGGGATTCGATCAATGAGCAGTTCTTC
j_call: TRBJ1-3; v_call: TRBV7-9; d_call: -; clone_size: -; cdr3_aa: CASSLALSNTIYF; cdr3_nt: TGTGCCAGCAGCTTAGCGCTATCAAACACCATATATTTT
j_call: TRBJ1-4; v_call: TRBV2; d_call: TRBD1; clone_size: -; cdr3_aa: CASSFRDRGPWRGVEKLFF; cdr3_nt: TGTGCCAGCAGTTTCCGGGACAGGGGGCCGTGGAGGGGAGTTGAAAAACTGTTTTTT
j_call: TRBJ2-3; v_call: TRBV6-1; d_call: -; clone_size: -; cdr3_aa: CASSVFGLNQRDTQYF; cdr3_nt: TGTGCCAGCAGTGTCTTTGGCCTGAACCAACGAGATACGCAGTATTTT
j_call: TRBJ1-5; v_call: TRBV27; d_call: -; clone_size: -; cdr3_aa: CASSADRSGNQPQHF; cdr3_nt: TGTGCCAGCAGTGCCGACAGGTCGGGGAATCAGCCCCAGCATTTT
j_call: TRBJ1-5; v_call: TRBV6-1; d_call: -; clone_size: -; cdr3_aa: CAVRTVTNQPQHF; cdr3_nt: TGTGCCGTACGAACAGTTACCAATCAGCCCCAGCATTTT
j_call: TRBJ2-3; v_call: TRBV7-3; d_call: -; clone_size: -; cdr3_aa: CASSLRGSDTQYF; cdr3_nt: TGTGCCAGCAGCCTCAGGGGCTCAGATACGCAGTATTTT
j_call: TRBJ2-1; v_call: TRBV2; d_call: TRBD2; clone_size: -; cdr3_aa: CASSRSSGYNEQFF; cdr3_nt: TGTGCCAGCAGTAGGTCTAGCGGCTACAATGAGCAGTTCTTC
j_call: TRBJ1-1; v_call: TRBV6-5; d_call: -; clone_size: -; cdr3_aa: CASTTGRDREAFF; cdr3_nt: TGTGCCAGCACCACTGGACGGGATCGTGAAGCTTTCTTT
j_call: TRBJ2-3; v_call: TRBV9; d_call: TRBD2; clone_size: -; cdr3_aa: CASSVEGGNTDTQYF; cdr3_nt: TGTGCCAGCAGCGTAGAGGGAGGGAACACAGATACGCAGTATTTT
j_call: TRBJ2-3; v_call: TRBV13; d_call: TRBD2; clone_size: -; cdr3_aa: CASSSGLAGPTDTQYF; cdr3_nt: TGTGCCAGCAGCTCAGGACTAGCGGGCCCCACAGATACGCAGTATTTT
j_call: TRBJ1-5; v_call: TRBV28; d_call: -; clone_size: -; cdr3_aa: CASSLSGGDGQPQHF; cdr3_nt: TGTGCCAGCAGTTTGTCGGGGGGGGACGGGCAGCCCCAGCATTTT
j_call: TRBJ1-5; v_call: TRBV7-8; d_call: -; clone_size: -; cdr3_aa: CASSATGTHSNQPQHF; cdr3_nt: TGTGCCAGCAGCGCTACCGGGACACATAGCAATCAGCCCCAGCATTTT
j_call: TRBJ2-1; v_call: TRBV5-6; d_call: TRBD2; clone_size: once; cdr3_aa: CASSFGSGIEQFF; cdr3_nt: TGTGCCAGCAGCTTCGGTAGCGGGATCGAGCAGTTCTTC
j_call: TRBJ1-2; v_call: TRBV7-2; d_call: -; clone_size: -; cdr3_aa: CASSFNDYGYTF; cdr3_nt: TGTGCCAGCAGCTTCAATGACTATGGCTACACCTTC
j_call: TRBJ1-1; v_call: TRBV4-3; d_call: -; clone_size: -; cdr3_aa: CASSQTWGVEAFF; cdr3_nt: TGCGCCAGCAGCCAGACCTGGGGGGTCGAAGCTTTCTTT
j_call: TRBJ2-7; v_call: TRBV11-2; d_call: TRBD1; clone_size: -; cdr3_aa: CASSYRDRPYEQYF; cdr3_nt: TGTGCCAGCAGCTACCGGGACAGACCCTACGAGCAGTACTTC
j_call: TRBJ2-7; v_call: TRBV29-1; d_call: TRBD2; clone_size: -; cdr3_aa: CSVAGTSGRATSPYEQYF; cdr3_nt: TGCAGCGTAGCCGGGACTAGCGGGAGGGCCACCAGTCCCTACGAGCAGTACTTC